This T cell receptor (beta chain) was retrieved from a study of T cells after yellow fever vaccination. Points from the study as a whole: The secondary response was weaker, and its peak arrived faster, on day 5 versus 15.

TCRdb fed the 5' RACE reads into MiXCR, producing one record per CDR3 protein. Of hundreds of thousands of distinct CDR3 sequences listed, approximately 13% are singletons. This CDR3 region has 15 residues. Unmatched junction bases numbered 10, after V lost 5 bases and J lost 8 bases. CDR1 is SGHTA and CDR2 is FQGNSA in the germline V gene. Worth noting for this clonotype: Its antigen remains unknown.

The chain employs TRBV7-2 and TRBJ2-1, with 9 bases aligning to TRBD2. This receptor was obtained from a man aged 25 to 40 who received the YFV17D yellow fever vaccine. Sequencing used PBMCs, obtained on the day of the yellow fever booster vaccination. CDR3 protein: CASSRSGLAFHEQFF. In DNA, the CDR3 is TGTGCCAGCAGCCGTTCGGGACTAGCTTTCCATGAGCAGTTCTTC.